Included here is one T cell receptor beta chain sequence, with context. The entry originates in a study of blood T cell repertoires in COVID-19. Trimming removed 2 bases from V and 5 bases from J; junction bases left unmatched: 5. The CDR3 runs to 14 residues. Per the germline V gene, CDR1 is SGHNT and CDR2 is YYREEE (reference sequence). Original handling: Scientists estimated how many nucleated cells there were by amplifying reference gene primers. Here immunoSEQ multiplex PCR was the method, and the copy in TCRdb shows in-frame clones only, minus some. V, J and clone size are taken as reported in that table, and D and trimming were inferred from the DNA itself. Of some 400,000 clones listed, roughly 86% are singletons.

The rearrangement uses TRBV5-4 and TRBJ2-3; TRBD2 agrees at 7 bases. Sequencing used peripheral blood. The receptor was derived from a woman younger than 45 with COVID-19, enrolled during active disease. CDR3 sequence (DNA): TGTGCCAGCAGCTTAGGCGGGAGAGGAGATACGCAGTATTTT. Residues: CASSLGGRGDTQYF.